The clone carrying this T cell receptor beta chain was counted ten times or more. Its target is not known. TCRdb redid the calling of the reads with MiXCR, one entry per CDR3 protein. The profile shows 570,000 or so distinct CDR3 sequences, approximately 40% of them singletons. The data derive from a study of T cell repertoires in cytomegalovirus infection. Study-wide context: Signatures in public TCR beta sequences pointed to both CMV infection and matching HLA type.

Germline V CDR1 and CDR2: SGHTA, FQGNSA. Trimming took 3 bases from V and 0 from J, leaving 6 bases between them. This CDR3 region has 13 residues. Study-wide findings and caveats: Frequencies of public TCR beta families were cumulated, and this identified carriers of CMV plus the relevant HLA. Dominant in the ex vivo response were TCR beta clonotypes restricted by HLA-C and specific for CMV.

V gene TRBV7-2 combines with J gene TRBJ2-7; D not resolved. The clonotype was recovered from a human donor in good health (CMV status not recorded). Some clones in this sample may be carry-over from other donors' samples. The sample was cultured PBMCs, taken from culture after CMV antigen stimulation. Written as DNA, the CDR3 is TGTGCCAGCAGCTTTGGGGTCTCCTACGAGCAGTACTTC. It is translated as CASSFGVSYEQYF.